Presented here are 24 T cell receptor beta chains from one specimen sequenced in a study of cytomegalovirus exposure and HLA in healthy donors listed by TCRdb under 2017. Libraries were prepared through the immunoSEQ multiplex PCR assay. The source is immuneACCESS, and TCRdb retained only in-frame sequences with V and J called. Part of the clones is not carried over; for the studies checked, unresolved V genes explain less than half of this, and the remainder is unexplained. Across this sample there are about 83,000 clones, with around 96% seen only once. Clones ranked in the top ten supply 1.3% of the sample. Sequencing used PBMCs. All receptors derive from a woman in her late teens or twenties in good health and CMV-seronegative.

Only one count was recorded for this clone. CDR3 region: CASSLRQFTGELFF. The DNA of the CDR3 is TGTGCCAGCAGTTTGCGACAGTTCACCGGGGAGCTGTTTTTT. The genes are TRBV28 and TRBJ2-2, with D possibly matching TRBD1 (5 bases). The CDR3 has 14 amino acids. Trimming shortened V by 3 bases and J by 4 bases, and 9 bases separated the two germline ends. Germline V CDR1 and CDR2: MDHEN, SYDVKM.

The CDR3 DNA sequence: TGTGCCAGCAGTGAACCTCGGACAGCCTCGAACACTGAAGCTTTCTTT. This encodes CASSEPRTASNTEAFF. The chain combines TRBV6-1 with TRBJ1-1; D possibly corresponds to TRBD1 (6 bases). Trimming took off 2 bases at V and 1 base at J, with 14 bases between the two ends. Germline loops: CDR1 MNHNS, CDR2 SASEGT. The CDR3 has 16 amino acids.

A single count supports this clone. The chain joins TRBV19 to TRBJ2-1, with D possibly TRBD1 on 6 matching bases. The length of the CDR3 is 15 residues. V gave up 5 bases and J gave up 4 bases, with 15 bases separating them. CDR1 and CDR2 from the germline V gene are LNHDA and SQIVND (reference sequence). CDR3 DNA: TGTGCCAGTAGTTTCCCGGGGACACCTTACAATGAGCAGTTCTTC. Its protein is CASSFPGTPYNEQFF.

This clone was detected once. Written as DNA, the CDR3 is TGTGCCAGCAGCTCCCAGTTCAATGAAAAACTGTTTTTT. Residues: CASSSQFNEKLFF. The rearrangement joins TRBV5-4 to TRBJ1-4; no firm D call. Germline assignment: CDR1 SGHNT and CDR2 YYREEE (reference sequence). The CDR3 runs 13 residues. Trimming left V 3 bases short and J 5 bases short, with 8 bases between. Full variable domain (remainder filled in from reference TRBV5-4 and TRBJ1-4): ETGVTQSPTHLIKTRGQQVTLRCSSQSGHNTVSWYQQALGQGPQFIFQYYREEENGRGNFPPRFSGLQFPNYSSELNVNALELDDSALYLCASSSQFNEKLFFGSGTQLSVL.

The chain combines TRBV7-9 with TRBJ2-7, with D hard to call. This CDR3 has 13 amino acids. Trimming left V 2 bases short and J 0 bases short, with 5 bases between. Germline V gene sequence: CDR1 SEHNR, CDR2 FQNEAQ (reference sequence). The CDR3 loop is CASSLLPSYEQYF. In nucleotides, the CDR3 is TGTGCCAGCAGCTTACTCCCCTCCTACGAGCAGTACTTC.

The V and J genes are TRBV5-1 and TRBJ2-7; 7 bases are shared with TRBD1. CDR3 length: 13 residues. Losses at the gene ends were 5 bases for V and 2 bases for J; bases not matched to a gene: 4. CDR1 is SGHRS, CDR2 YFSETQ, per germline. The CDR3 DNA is TGCGCCAGCAGTAAACAGGGGCCCTACGAGCAGTACTTC. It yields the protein CASSKQGPYEQYF.

The chain's CDR3 is CASSDRGKGNEQFF. In DNA, the CDR3 is TGTGCCAGCAGCGACAGGGGTAAAGGTAATGAGCAGTTCTTC. The V call is TRBV13, the J call TRBJ2-1; TRBD1 agrees at 8 bases. J lost 7 bases, V lost 5 bases, and 7 bases had no gene match. Germline V gene data show CDR1 as PRHDT and CDR2 as FYEKMQ (reference sequence). The CDR3 totals 14 residues.

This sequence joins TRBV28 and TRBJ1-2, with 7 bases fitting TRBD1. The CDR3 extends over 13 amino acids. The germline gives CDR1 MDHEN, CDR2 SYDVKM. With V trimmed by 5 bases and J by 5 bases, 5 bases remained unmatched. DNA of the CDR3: TGTGCCAGCAGTCTGGGGACAGTATATGGCTACACCTTC. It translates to CASSLGTVYGYTF.

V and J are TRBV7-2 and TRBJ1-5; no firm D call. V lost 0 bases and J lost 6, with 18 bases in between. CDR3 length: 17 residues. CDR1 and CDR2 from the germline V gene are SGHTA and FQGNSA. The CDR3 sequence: CASSLASAIRGSQPQHF. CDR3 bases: TGTGCCAGCAGCTTAGCGTCAGCGATCCGGGGAAGTCAGCCCCAGCATTTT.

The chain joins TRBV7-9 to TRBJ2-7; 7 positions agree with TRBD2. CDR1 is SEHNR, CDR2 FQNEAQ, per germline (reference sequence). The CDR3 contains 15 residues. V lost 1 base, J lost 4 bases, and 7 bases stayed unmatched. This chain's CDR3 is CASSLGAGTTYEQYF. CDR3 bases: TGTGCCAGCAGCTTAGGAGCCGGGACTACATACGAGCAGTACTTC. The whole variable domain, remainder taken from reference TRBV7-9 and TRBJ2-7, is DTGVSQNPRHKITKRGQNVTFRCDPISEHNRLYWYRQTLGQGPEFLTYFQNEAQLEKSRLLSDRFSAERPKGSFSTLEIQRTEQGDSAMYLCASSLGAGTTYEQYFGPGTRLTVT.

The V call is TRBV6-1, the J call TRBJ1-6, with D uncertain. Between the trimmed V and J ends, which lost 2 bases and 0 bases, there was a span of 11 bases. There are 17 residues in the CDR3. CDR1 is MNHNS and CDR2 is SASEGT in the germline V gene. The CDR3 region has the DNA TGTGCCAGCAGTGAATTTCCGGGAAGCTCCTATAATTCACCCCTCCACTTT. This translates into CASSEFPGSSYNSPLHF.

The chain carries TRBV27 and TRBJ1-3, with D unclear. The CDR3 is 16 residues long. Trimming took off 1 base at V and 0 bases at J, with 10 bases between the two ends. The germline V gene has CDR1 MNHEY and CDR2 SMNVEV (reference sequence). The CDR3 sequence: CASSLYGLTSGNTIYF. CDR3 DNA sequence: TGTGCCAGCAGTTTATATGGCCTTACCTCTGGAAACACCATATATTTT.

The CDR3 spells CASSVEIVRDTQYF. CDR3 in DNA: TGTGCCAGCAGCGTAGAGATTGTACGGGATACGCAGTATTTT. The rearrangement uses TRBV9 and TRBJ2-3; D is undetermined. The germline V gene has CDR1 SGDLS and CDR2 YYNGEE. With 0 bases removed from V and 6 bases from J, the gap between germline ends came to 11 bases. The CDR3 contains 14 residues.

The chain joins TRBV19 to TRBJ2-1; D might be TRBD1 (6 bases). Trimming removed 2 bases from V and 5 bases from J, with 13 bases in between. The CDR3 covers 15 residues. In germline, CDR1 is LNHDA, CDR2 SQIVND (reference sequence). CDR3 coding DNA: TGTGCCAGTAGTATATTCGGGACAACTAACAATGAGCAGTTCTTC. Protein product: CASSIFGTTNNEQFF. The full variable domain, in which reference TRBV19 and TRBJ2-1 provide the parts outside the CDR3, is DGGITQSPKYLFRKEGQNVTLSCEQNLNHDAMYWYRQDPGQGLRLIYYSQIVNDFQKGDIAEGYSVSREKKESFPLTVTSAQKNPTAFYLCASSIFGTTNNEQFFGPGTRLTVL.

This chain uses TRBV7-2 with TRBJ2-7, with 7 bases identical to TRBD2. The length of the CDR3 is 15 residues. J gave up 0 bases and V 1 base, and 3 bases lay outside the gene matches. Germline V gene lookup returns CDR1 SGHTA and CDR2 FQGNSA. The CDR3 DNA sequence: TGTGCCAGCAGCTTAGTAGCGGGTAGCTCCTACGAGCAGTACTTC. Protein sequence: CASSLVAGSSYEQYF.

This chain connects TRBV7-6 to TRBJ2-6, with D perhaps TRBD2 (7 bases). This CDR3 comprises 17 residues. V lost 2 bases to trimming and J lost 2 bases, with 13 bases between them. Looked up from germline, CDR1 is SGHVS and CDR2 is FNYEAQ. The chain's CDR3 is CASSLSSGGAGANVLTF. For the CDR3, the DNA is TGTGCCAGCAGCTTATCCTCGGGGGGCGCTGGGGCCAACGTCCTGACTTTC.

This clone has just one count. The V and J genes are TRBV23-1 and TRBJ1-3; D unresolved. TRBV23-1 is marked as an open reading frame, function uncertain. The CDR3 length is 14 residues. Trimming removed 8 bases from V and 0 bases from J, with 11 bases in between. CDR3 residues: CASGHFSSGNTIYF. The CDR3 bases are TGCGCCAGCGGCCATTTCAGCTCTGGAAACACCATATATTTT.

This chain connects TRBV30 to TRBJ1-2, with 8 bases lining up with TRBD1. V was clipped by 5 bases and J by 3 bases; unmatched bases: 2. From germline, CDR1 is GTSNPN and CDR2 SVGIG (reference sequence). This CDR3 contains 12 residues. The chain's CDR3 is CAWADRDYGYTF. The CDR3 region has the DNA TGTGCCTGGGCGGACAGGGACTATGGCTACACCTTC.

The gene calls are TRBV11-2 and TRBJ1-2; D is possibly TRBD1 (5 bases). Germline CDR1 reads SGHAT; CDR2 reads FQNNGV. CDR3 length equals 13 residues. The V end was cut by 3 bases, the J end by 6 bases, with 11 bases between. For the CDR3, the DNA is TGTGCCAGCAGCTTCGCGGGACCGGATGGCTACACCTTC. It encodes CASSFAGPDGYTF.

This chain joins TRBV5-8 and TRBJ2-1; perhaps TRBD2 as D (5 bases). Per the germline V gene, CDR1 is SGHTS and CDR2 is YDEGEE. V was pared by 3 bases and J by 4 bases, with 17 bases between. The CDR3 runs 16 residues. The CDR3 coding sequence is TGTGCCAGCAGCTCGCCCGGGGAGTCGTCTTACAATGAGCAGTTCTTC. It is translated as CASSSPGESSYNEQFF.

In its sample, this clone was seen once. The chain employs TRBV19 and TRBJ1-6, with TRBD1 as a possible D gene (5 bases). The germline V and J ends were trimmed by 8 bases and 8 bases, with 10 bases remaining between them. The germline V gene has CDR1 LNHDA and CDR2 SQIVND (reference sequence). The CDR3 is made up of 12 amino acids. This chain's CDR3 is CASSDTDSPLHF. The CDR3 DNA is TGTGCCAGTTCGGACACGGATTCACCCCTCCACTTT.

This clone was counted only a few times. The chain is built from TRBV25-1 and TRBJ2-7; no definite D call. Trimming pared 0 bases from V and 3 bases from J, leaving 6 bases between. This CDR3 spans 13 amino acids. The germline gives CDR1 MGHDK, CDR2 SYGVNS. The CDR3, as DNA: TGTGCCAGCAGTGAATATCGGGTCTACGAGCAGTACTTC. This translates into CASSEYRVYEQYF.

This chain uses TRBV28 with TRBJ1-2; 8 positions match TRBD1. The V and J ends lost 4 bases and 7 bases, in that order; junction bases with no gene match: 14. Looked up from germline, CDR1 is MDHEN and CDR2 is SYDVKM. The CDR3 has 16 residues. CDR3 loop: CASSSPAPGQALGYTF. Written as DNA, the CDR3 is TGTGCCAGCAGTTCACCCGCCCCGGGACAGGCTCTTGGCTACACCTTC.

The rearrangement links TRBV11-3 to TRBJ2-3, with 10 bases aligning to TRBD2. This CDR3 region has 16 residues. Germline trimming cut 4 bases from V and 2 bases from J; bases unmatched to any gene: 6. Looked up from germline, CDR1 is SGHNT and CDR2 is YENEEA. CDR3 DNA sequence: TGTGCCAGCAGCTCAGGACTAGCGGCCTTCACAGATACGCAGTATTTT. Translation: CASSSGLAAFTDTQYF. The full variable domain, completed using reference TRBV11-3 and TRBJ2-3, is EAGVVQSPRYKIIEKKQPVAFWCNPISGHNTLYWYLQNLGQGPELLIRYENEEAVDDSQLPKDRFSAERLKGVDSTLKIQPAELGDSAVYLCASSSGLAAFTDTQYFGPGTRLTVL.